A selection of T cell receptor beta chains follows, all from one sample in a study of blood T cell repertoires in COVID-19. Sequencing was performed with immunoSEQ multiplex PCR; in TCRdb, only in-frame clones are kept and a portion is missing. This repertoire shows about 150,000 clones, under 85% found once; its top ten account for over 7%. The source material was peripheral blood. These receptors originate from a man in his forties or fifties with active or convalescent COVID-19. Each CDR3 is given with its conserved first and last residue.

V: TRBV19
J: TRBJ2-7
CDR3: CASSLMTGGAYEQYF

V: TRBV7-6
J: TRBJ2-1
CDR3: CASSPLAGADYNEQFF

V: TRBV7-2
J: TRBJ1-1
CDR3: CASSADTNTEAFF

V: TRBV20-1
J: TRBJ1-6
CDR3: CSASPDRVANSYNSPLHF

V: TRBV29-1
J: TRBJ2-2
CDR3: CSVALRGTGRTINTGELFF

V: TRBV7-2
J: TRBJ2-1
CDR3: CASSLTRAGGNNEQFF

V: TRBV6-4
J: TRBJ2-7
CDR3: CASSGGYSRTLNYEQYF

V: TRBV7-8
J: TRBJ1-2
CDR3: CASSFAGSGGYTF

V: TRBV7-3
J: TRBJ2-7
CDR3: CASSLGQGAYEQYF

V: TRBV10-3
J: TRBJ1-1
CDR3: CAISVSVVAENTEAFF

V: TRBV6-1
J: TRBJ2-2
CDR3: CASSEALGQGQVGELFF

V: TRBV30
J: TRBJ2-5
CDR3: CAWSRTALETQYF

V: TRBV27
J: TRBJ1-2
CDR3: CASSFSETGNYGYTF

V: TRBV3-1/TRBV3-2
J: TRBJ1-5
CDR3: CASSQTGSYQPQHF

V: TRBV1
J: TRBJ2-7
CDR3: CTSSHPSGPTKKKWFYEQYF

V: TRBV7-8
J: TRBJ1-4
CDR3: CASTYLGGFLEKLFF

V: TRBV27
J: TRBJ1-2
CDR3: CASSLRGSGNYGYTF

V: TRBV6-6
J: TRBJ1-1
CDR3: CASSPTWNTEAFF

V: TRBV9
J: TRBJ2-7
CDR3: CASSVAWEGQGEQYF

V: TRBV5-1
J: TRBJ2-1
CDR3: CASSLGSLIAGGYNEQFF

V: TRBV7-7
J: TRBJ2-7
CDR3: CASSFSGLDEQYF

V: TRBV29-1
J: TRBJ2-4
CDR3: CSVAGGGLAKNIQYF

V: TRBV10-3
J: TRBJ2-7
CDR3: CAISTPTAEQYF